This T cell receptor beta chain was profiled in a study of cytomegalovirus exposure and HLA in healthy donors listed by TCRdb under 2017. About the full investigation: An earlier analysis of some 500 of the donors reported 250 to 300 Gb of sequence data and around 110 million unique TCR beta sequences from 150 million to 200 million T cells. Roughly 300 gigabases of sequencing data and approximately 92 million unique TCR sequences made up an early release that covered fewer than 650 HLA-typed donors. Of the roughly 400 genotyped donors, more than 75% were placed in the genetic ancestry cluster associated with self-reported Caucasian donors. The study was designed to test whether signatures of past pathogen exposure could be identified by cataloging public T cell receptors. The T cell repertoires of some 700 subjects were profiled by immunosequencing and related to cytomegalovirus serostatus. Besides the first cohort of under 700 subjects, a separate validation cohort made up of around 120 different subjects was used. High-throughput TCR immunosequencing, statistical association of individual TCRs with disease status, and machine learning were combined to predict cytomegalovirus infection status. To study patterns of TCR occurrence, a later analysis re-analyzed previously published TCR beta repertoires from around 700 donors and added high-resolution HLA genotyping. The later analysis used no new phenotypic data to find candidate immune exposures, relying instead on TCR beta sequences and their occurrence across donors. To decide whether each TCR beta V gene segment behaved as functional or pseudogenic, an earlier analysis of some 600 of the donors relied on high-throughput TCR beta sequencing. Donor age, sex, ethnicity and CMV serostatus were collected together with the repertoire data. Genome-wide SNP genotypes for about 65% of the 666 donors were used in a later genetic analysis, which treated that subset as a discovery cohort. Every discovery cohort repertoire had been produced on one sequencing platform. HLA typing included class I and class II loci at four-digit resolution. The number of donors typed differed by locus, with about 629-630 for A, B, C, DRB1 and DQB1, roughly 520 for DQA1, 600 to 610 for DPA1, and approximately 470 for DPB1. Because of strong linkage in the cohort, four or five DR-DQ haplotypes were treated as single units for association and clustering. Among 300 to 450 genotyped donors of the cohort, an average of around 240,000 unique TCR beta nucleotide sequences were sequenced per donor, roughly 20% of them non-productive.

Points the paper makes about the study in general: A cluster of highly shared sequence variants was judged likely to be a technical artifact of the sequencing pipeline. An earlier analysis of around 540 of the donors showed that most TCR beta V segments appeared in productive rearrangements either about 87% or about 30% of the time, which broadly matched IMGT annotations. Because some donors lacked HLA typing at each locus, the association tests relied only on the typed subset. V-gene and J-gene trimming of TCR beta chains was associated with a missense DCLRE1C variant in a later genetic analysis, and the association was replicated in an independent cohort. Because the 87-base-pair reads could not distinguish some IMGT-functional V segments, including TRBV6-2 and TRBV6-3, those segments were excluded. Linkage disequilibrium might explain the correlated functional status among segregating V segments, but an unknown experimental factor could not be ruled out. It was suggested by the authors that the approach could potentially be generalized to other disease states and immunological phenotypes. Three of the identified cytomegalovirus-associated TCR beta chains were confirmed in vitro to be specific for cytomegalovirus antigens. A further reported finding was that TCR beta sequences accurately predicted the HLA-A and HLA-B alleles for most subjects in the first cohort. Presence/absence analyses assumed roughly uniform sequencing depth across donors, an assumption that may not hold. CMV serostatus was the only immune exposure information available for the cohort. Because counts were too low, 15 to 20 rarely observed V segments, including chromosome 9 orphons, were excluded from the earlier analysis of some 540 of the donors. At a false discovery rate of 0.05, a later analysis linked approximately 18,000 TCR beta sequences to specific HLA alleles. The classifier was reported to diagnose cytomegalovirus status with high specificity and sensitivity in both the original and validation cohorts. In this cohort, only TCR beta chains were sequenced, and detectable features were limited by the absence of alpha or paired-chain data. In a later analysis, HLA-associated TCR beta chains were found to be more clonally expanded and to have lower generation probabilities than equally common non-associated chains. According to a later analysis, TCR association rates differed among HLA loci, with DRB1 alleles showing the most associated TCRs and HLA-C alleles showing the fewest. According to a later analysis, parvovirus B19, influenza, CMV and Epstein-Barr virus appeared linked to several top co-occurrence clusters. When HLA alleles, especially DR and DQ, strongly co-occurred, TCR associations were difficult to assign to individual alleles. According to a later genetic analysis, donors in an Asian-associated ancestry cluster had fewer N-insertions in productive TCRs than the approximately 630-donor mean. Most TCR sequences were observed very rarely across donors, whereas some public TCRs were present in many individuals. In the study, approximately 160 TCR beta chains were listed as associated with cytomegalovirus. Most CMV-associated TCR beta chains appeared to be HLA-restricted in a later analysis, and the HLA associations seemed to be driven largely by CMV exposure.

The protocol used for the library was the immunoSEQ multiplex PCR assay. A mixture of 60 forward primers for TCR Vbeta segments and 13 reverse primers for TCR Jbeta segments was used in the multiplex PCR. Amplification of the CDR3 region of rearranged TCR beta genes was performed with a multiplex PCR assay on genomic DNA. The amplified TCR beta libraries were sequenced on the Illumina HiSeq System as 87-base-pair reads. On the study's bioinformatics: Across the 500 to 850 repertoires, a later analysis counted around 80 million unique TCR beta chains, roughly 11 million of which were shared by at least two donors. To remove PCR and sequencing errors, raw reads were error-corrected and collapsed into unique sequences using a nearest-neighbor algorithm that merged closely related sequences. To assign V, D and J gene segments, CDR3 sequences were aligned to IMGT reference sequences. For a sequence to be retained, a match of at least six nucleotides was required to both a V gene segment and a J gene segment. Rearrangements were called productive when the CDR3 lacked stop codons and stayed in frame with V and J; all others were non-productive. Following IMGT convention, CDR3 was defined as the stretch from the second conserved V-encoded cysteine up to the conserved J-encoded phenylalanine. The earlier analysis of about 640 of the donors excluded any sequence lacking an unambiguous match to a single V gene segment. An earlier analysis of several hundred of the donors called V segments functional above 56.7% productive rearrangements and segregating when the between-donor standard deviation exceeded 5%. A statistical classification framework was built for diagnosing cytomegalovirus status from the catalog of TCR beta chain sequences. V and J gene assignment, in a later analysis, came from comparing TCR nucleotide sequences with IMGT/GENE-DB human TR gene sequences. The TCRdist pipeline was used in a later analysis to assign CDR3 sequences and most-parsimonious VDJ recombination scenarios. In a later analysis, every TCR beta chain was defined by the combination of its CDR3 amino acid sequence and its V-gene family, and reads without a unique V-gene family were dropped. To address suspected cross-contamination and a sequencing artifact, a later analysis removed around 600 highly shared, low-generation-probability nucleotide sequences. In a later analysis, a clonal expansion index was calculated for each public chain from normalized within-repertoire ranks of inferred template counts. In a later analysis, generation probabilities were computed using a VDJ recombination model fitted to out-of-frame rearrangements, and the results were checked against IGoR. Hypergeometric tests were used in a later analysis to score TCR-TCR, TCR-HLA and TCR-CMV co-occurrence, with a repertoire-size bias correction applied to the TCR pairs. False discovery rates were estimated in a later analysis by permuting HLA or CMV assignments 20 times. In a later analysis, co-occurring TCRs were grouped with DBSCAN, and TCRdist sequence similarity was added when clustering was performed within HLA-allele-positive subsets. Co-occurrence clustering excluded repertoires with fewer than 30,000 or more than 120,000 public chains, plus five with anomalous nucleotide sharing. TCRdb obtained this table from immuneACCESS and retained in-frame rearrangements with V and J assigned. These tables miss some clones; where compared with another copy, unresolved V genes account for less than half of the shortfall, and the remainder is unexplained. The V and J calls and clone size were taken over from that table, and D and trimming were inferred from the DNA. This sample is represented by around 35,000 clones; roughly 81% of them were singletons. The top ten constitute 6.3% of the sample.

V is trimmed back by 5 bases and J by 8 bases, and the junction contains 7 bases that no gene match accounts for. Taken from the germline V gene, the CDR1 and CDR2 loops are SGHTA and FQGNSA. The CDR3 contains 14 residues, cysteine and phenylalanine counted. Solely the CDR3 DNA is kept, with 42 bases framed from the first base. Notes on this clone: It has no known antigen specificity. No per-base quality is available; no much larger clone lies one base away.

In total, approximately 700 healthy bone marrow donors made up the cohort. All cohort members were sampled while nominally healthy, although unrecorded immune exposures were likely present. The donor was CMV seronegative and belonged to the group of more than 300 seronegative cohort members. Every donor gave a peripheral blood sample, and the peripheral blood mononuclear cells from that sample were used for TCR beta sequencing. The Qiagen DNeasy Blood Extraction Kit was used to extract genomic DNA from the blood cell samples. The sequence derives from a man aged 30 to 45 in good health and CMV-seronegative. This chain is built from TRBV7-2 and TRBJ1-4; TRBD1 fits 8 bases in the junction. Sequencing was carried out using PBMCs. The DNA is as follows: TGTGCCAGCAGCCCCGACAGGGGCGGCGAAAAACTGTTTTTT. It translates as CASSPDRGGEKLFF. Outside the CDR3, residues come from the reference TRBV7-2 and TRBJ1-4 proteins, so the full variable domain is: GAGVSQSPSNKVTEKGKDVELRCDPISGHTALYWYRQSLGQGLEFLIYFQGNSAPDKSGLPSDRFSAERTGGSVSTLTIQRTQQEDSAVYLCASSPDRGGEKLFFGSGTQLSVL.